Shown below are 28 T cell receptor beta chains from a single sample sequenced in a study of cytomegalovirus exposure and HLA in healthy donors. PCR employed 60 Vbeta and 13 Jbeta primers. Generated by immunoSEQ multiplex PCR, the TCRdb table keeps only in-frame clones and is missing some. The table lists more than 200,000 clones, 70% of them singletons. The sequenced sample was PBMCs. Receptor source: a man between 35 and 55 years old in good health and CMV-seropositive.

This clone was found a few times. The rearrangement links TRBV7-8 to TRBJ2-1, with 11 bases that match TRBD2. Per the germline V gene, CDR1 is SGHVS and CDR2 is FQNEAQ. The CDR3 is 18 residues long. Unmatched junction bases numbered 4, after V lost 0 bases and J lost 0 bases. The CDR3 here is CASSLAASGGSSYNEQFF. CDR3 DNA sequence: TGTGCCAGCAGCTTAGCGGCTAGCGGGGGGAGCTCCTACAATGAGCAGTTCTTC.

This chain uses TRBV7-9 with TRBJ1-1, with D possibly being TRBD1 (6 bases). The germline CDR1 and CDR2 sequences are SEHNR and FQNEAQ (reference sequence). The CDR3 has 14 residues. V was pared by 0 bases and J by 1 base, with 6 bases between. The CDR3 here is CASSLAGGNTEAFF. CDR3 coding DNA: TGTGCCAGCAGCTTAGCAGGGGGGAACACTGAAGCTTTCTTT.

The chain employs TRBV6-1 and TRBJ2-3; the D gene is possibly TRBD1 (6 bases). Between the trimmed V and J ends, which lost 2 bases and 4 bases, there was a span of 13 bases. The V gene's germline CDR1 is MNHNS and CDR2 SASEGT. The CDR3 spans 15 residues. CDR3 residues: CASSESSGTPDTQYF. DNA for the CDR3: TGTGCCAGCAGTGAAAGCTCCGGGACACCAGATACGCAGTATTTT.

The chain links TRBV7-9 to TRBJ1-5, with D unclear. The CDR3 has 12 amino acids. The germline CDR1 and CDR2 sequences are SEHNR and FQNEAQ (reference sequence). Trimming took 2 bases from V and 6 from J, leaving 5 bases between them. CDR3 nucleotide sequence: TGTGCCAGCAGCTTAACGGGTCAGCCCCAGCATTTT. It specifies CASSLTGQPQHF.

This chain joins TRBV5-1 and TRBJ2-3, with TRBD2 matching 10 bases. Germline trimming cut 3 bases from V and 2 bases from J; bases unmatched to any gene: 6. Germline V lookup: CDR1 SGHRS, CDR2 YFSETQ. There are 16 residues in the CDR3. Here the CDR3 DNA reads TGCGCCAGCAGCTCCCAGCGGGGGGGATCCACAGATACGCAGTATTTT. Translated, it gives CASSSQRGGSTDTQYF.

The chain combines TRBV18 with TRBJ2-3; perhaps TRBD1 as D (5 bases). This CDR3 has 14 residues. Germline assignment: CDR1 KGHSH and CDR2 LQKENI. V lost 2 bases, J lost 4 bases, and 10 bases lay in between. CDR3 coding DNA: TGTGCCAGCTCACCAAAGGGGCCCGCAGATACGCAGTATTTT. Translation gives CASSPKGPADTQYF.

The table lists this clone with many counts. Within the sample, other DNA sequences also encode this same CDR3. The V call is TRBV5-6, the J call TRBJ2-2; 8 nucleotides match TRBD1. Trimming at V came to 4 bases and at J to 2 bases, leaving 4 bases not matched to a gene. CDR1 and CDR2 from the germline V gene are SGHDT and YYEEEE. This CDR3 region has 15 residues. CDR3 protein: CASSPAGGNTGELFF. CDR3 DNA: TGTGCCAGCAGCCCTGCAGGGGGCAACACCGGGGAGCTGTTTTTT.

CDR3 nucleotide sequence: TGCGCCAGCAGCGCGAGAGGCTATGGCTATGCTACGCAGTATTTT. This gives the protein CASSARGYGYATQYF. This chain uses TRBV4-3 with TRBJ2-3; no firm D call. Trimming took 5 bases from V and 8 from J, leaving 20 bases between them. Germline V lookup: CDR1 LGHNA, CDR2 YSLEER. The CDR3 is made up of 15 amino acids.

The chain employs TRBV7-8 and TRBJ2-3, with D tentatively TRBD2 (7 bases). This CDR3 contains 17 residues. V gave up 0 bases and J gave up 1 base, with 14 bases separating them. CDR1 is SGHVS, CDR2 FQNEAQ, per germline. The CDR3 DNA sequence: TGTGCCAGCAGCTTAGCCGGGGGGCCGACTGGCACAGATACGCAGTATTTT. This sequence encodes CASSLAGGPTGTDTQYF.

This clone was counted only a few times. The chain has TRBV7-9 and TRBJ1-2; possible D gene TRBD1, 5 bases. Germline V gene sequence: CDR1 SEHNR, CDR2 FQNEAQ (reference sequence). Trimming pared 5 bases from V and 4 bases from J, leaving 11 bases between. This CDR3 is 13 amino acids long. The CDR3: CASSLRVGYGYTF. The CDR3 region has the DNA TGTGCCAGCAGCCTCAGGGTAGGCTATGGCTACACCTTC.

The V and J genes are TRBV7-9 and TRBJ2-3; D is possibly TRBD1 (6 bases). The CDR3 is 15 residues long. CDR1 is SEHNR and CDR2 is FQNEAQ in the germline V gene (reference sequence). The ends were cut back, 5 bases at V and 2 bases at J, with 14 bases in the middle. In DNA form, the CDR3 reads TGTGCCAGCAGCCTTCGAAGGACAGTCACAGATACGCAGTATTTT. It is translated as CASSLRRTVTDTQYF.

The V and J genes are TRBV25-1 and TRBJ2-6, with no clear D. Germline CDR1 and CDR2: MGHDK and SYGVNS. V was clipped by 5 bases and J by 1 base, with 6 bases between them. CDR3 size: 14 residues. The CDR3 is CASSTNSGANVLTF. CDR3 DNA: TGTGCCAGCAGTACAAATTCTGGGGCCAACGTCCTGACTTTC.

The chain joins TRBV7-2 to TRBJ2-3, with D hard to call. The CDR3 has 13 amino acids. Germline V gene lookup returns CDR1 SGHTA and CDR2 FQGNSA. Trimming took off 0 bases at V and 5 bases at J, with 6 bases between the two ends. CDR3 sequence (DNA): TGTGCCAGCAGCTTAGCGAGATTAGATACGCAGTATTTT. Translating it yields CASSLARLDTQYF.

The chain recombines TRBV6-5 with TRBJ2-7; 9 bases are shared with TRBD1. CDR3 length equals 16 residues. Germline V gives CDR1 MNHEY, CDR2 SVGAGI. Trimming removed 4 bases from V and 3 bases from J; junction bases left unmatched: 10. The CDR3, as DNA: TGTGCCAGCAGTTCCCAGGAGGACAGGGGTAACTACGAGCAGTACTTC. It yields the protein CASSSQEDRGNYEQYF.

V gene TRBV11-2 combines with J gene TRBJ2-7; no clear D. CDR1 and CDR2 (germline): SGHAT, FQNNGV. The CDR3 totals 13 residues. The V gene lost 6 bases and the J gene lost 5 bases, with 14 bases spanning the gap. CDR3 residues: CASRGSRIHEQYF. As DNA, the CDR3 is TGTGCCAGCAGAGGTAGCAGAATTCACGAGCAGTACTTC.

This chain connects TRBV5-1 to TRBJ1-2; D is unresolved. The CDR3 runs 16 residues. Germline values: CDR1 SGHRS, CDR2 YFSETQ. V lost 0 bases and J 3 bases, leaving 15 bases between the germline ends. Here the CDR3 reads CASSLDLGGIDYGYTF. The CDR3 region has the DNA TGCGCCAGCAGCTTGGATTTAGGCGGAATCGACTATGGCTACACCTTC.

This clone has just a few counts. The gene calls are TRBV11-2 and TRBJ2-3; unclear D gene. The germline V and J ends were trimmed by 5 bases and 0 bases, with 6 bases remaining between them. The CDR3 totals 13 residues. Germline values: CDR1 SGHAT, CDR2 FQNNGV. The CDR3 protein is CASSKPSTDTQYF. DNA for the CDR3: TGTGCCAGCAGCAAGCCTAGCACAGATACGCAGTATTTT.

The chain is built from TRBV5-6 and TRBJ1-1, with 7 bases lining up with TRBD1. J lost 6 bases, V lost 0 bases, and 2 bases had no gene match. Germline CDR1 is SGHDT and CDR2 is YYEEEE. The CDR3 extends over 13 amino acids. The CDR3 region is CASSLAGTAEAFF. Here the CDR3 DNA reads TGTGCCAGCAGCTTGGCGGGGACAGCTGAAGCTTTCTTT.

There are a few counts of this clone. The V call is TRBV15, the J call TRBJ2-7, with TRBD1 as a possible D gene (6 bases). The germline gives CDR1 LNHNV, CDR2 YYDKDF (reference sequence). V was shortened by 9 bases and J by 5 bases, with 17 bases between the two germline ends. The CDR3 runs 13 residues. CDR3 in amino acids: CATRPLGAHEQYF. CDR3 in DNA: TGTGCCACGCGCCCCCTGGGGGCCCACGAGCAGTACTTC.

This chain connects TRBV18 to TRBJ2-5; TRBD1 is a possible D gene (5 bases). The CDR3 has 13 amino acids. V was cut by 4 bases and J by 0 bases, with 6 bases left in between. Germline CDR1 is KGHSH and CDR2 is LQKENI. The CDR3 DNA reads as TGTGCCAGCTCACAGGGGTACCAAGAGACCCAGTACTTC. It encodes CASSQGYQETQYF.

The chain joins TRBV4-3 to TRBJ1-1; 10 nucleotides match TRBD1. This CDR3 has 13 residues. The trim removed 0 bases at V and 11 bases at J, leaving 3 bases unmatched. Germline lookup yields CDR1 LGHNA and CDR2 YSLEER. The CDR3 spells CASSQDDRGPAFF. Here the CDR3 DNA reads TGCGCCAGCAGCCAAGACGACAGGGGGCCGGCTTTCTTT.

V usage is TRBV27 and J usage is TRBJ1-2, with D perhaps matching TRBD1 (5 bases). The germline V and J ends were trimmed by 5 bases and 4 bases, with 14 bases remaining between them. This CDR3 has 14 residues. The germline CDR1 and CDR2 sequences are MNHEY and SMNVEV (reference sequence). The chain's CDR3 is CASSRSGLSYGYTF. CDR3 DNA: TGTGCCAGCAGTCGTTCGGGACTGAGCTATGGCTACACCTTC.

The rearrangement joins TRBV9 to TRBJ1-3; TRBD1 matches at 8 bases. The V gene end was trimmed by 2 bases and the J gene end by 4 bases; junction bases not matched to a gene: 5. CDR3 size: 15 residues. The germline CDR1 and CDR2 sequences are SGDLS and YYNGEE. CDR3 sequence: CASSVAGQGGNTIYF. CDR3 in DNA: TGTGCCAGCAGCGTCGCCGGACAGGGAGGAAACACCATATATTTT.

Here the CDR3 DNA reads TGTGCCAGCAGCTTCCAGCGGGGGAGCTACGAGCAGTACTTC. Amino acid sequence: CASSFQRGSYEQYF. The chain employs TRBV11-2 and TRBJ2-7; the match to TRBD2 covers 8 bases. The CDR3 length is 14 residues. Germline values: CDR1 SGHAT, CDR2 FQNNGV. The J segment lost 3 bases and the V segment lost 3 bases, leaving 4 bases of the junction unmatched. Together with reference TRBV11-2 and TRBJ2-7, the CDR3 gives the full variable domain: EAGVAQSPRYKIIEKRQSVAFWCNPISGHATLYWYQQILGQGPKLLIQFQNNGVVDDSQLPKDRFSAERLKGVDSTLKIQPAKLEDSAVYLCASSFQRGSYEQYFGPGTRLTVT.

The V gene is TRBV2, the J gene TRBJ2-1, with 9 bases fitting TRBD2. The CDR3 is made up of 17 amino acids. V shed 6 bases, J shed 4 bases, and the junction held 13 bases outside the gene matches. The germline gives CDR1 SNHLY, CDR2 FYNNEI. CDR3: CASRASYGAGGYNEQFF. The CDR3 DNA sequence: TGTGCCAGCAGGGCCTCGTACGGGGCGGGGGGGTACAATGAGCAGTTCTTC.

J is TRBJ2-1 and V is TRBV7-2, with 10 bases that match TRBD2. CDR1 is SGHTA and CDR2 is FQGNSA in the germline V gene. This CDR3 spans 17 amino acids. V shed 2 bases, J shed 2 bases, and the junction held 6 bases outside the gene matches. CDR3 region: CASSLQAGGPPYNEQFF. Written as DNA, the CDR3 is TGTGCCAGCAGCTTACAAGCGGGGGGGCCGCCCTACAATGAGCAGTTCTTC.

J is TRBJ1-5 and V is TRBV28; 9 positions match TRBD1. The CDR3 has 11 amino acids. V shed 4 bases, J shed 15 bases, and the junction held 4 bases outside the gene matches. The germline gives CDR1 MDHEN, CDR2 SYDVKM. CDR3 amino acids: CASSSDRGLHF. In DNA, the CDR3 is TGTGCCAGCAGTTCGGACAGGGGATTGCATTTT. The variable domain in full, with the rest retrieved from reference TRBV28 and TRBJ1-5, is DVKVTQSSRYLVKRTGEKVFLECVQDMDHENMFWYRQDPGLGLRLIYFSYDVKMKEKGDIPEGYSVSREKKERFSLILESASTNQTSMYLCASSSDRGLHFGDGTRLSIL.

This sequence joins TRBV7-8 and TRBJ1-4, with 8 positions matching TRBD1. This CDR3 is built from 12 residues. Germline V gene lookup returns CDR1 SGHVS and CDR2 FQNEAQ. Germline trimming cut 3 bases from V and 10 bases from J; bases unmatched to any gene: 1. CDR3 protein: CASSFDRGKLFF. The CDR3 bases are TGTGCCAGCAGCTTCGACAGGGGAAAACTGTTTTTT.